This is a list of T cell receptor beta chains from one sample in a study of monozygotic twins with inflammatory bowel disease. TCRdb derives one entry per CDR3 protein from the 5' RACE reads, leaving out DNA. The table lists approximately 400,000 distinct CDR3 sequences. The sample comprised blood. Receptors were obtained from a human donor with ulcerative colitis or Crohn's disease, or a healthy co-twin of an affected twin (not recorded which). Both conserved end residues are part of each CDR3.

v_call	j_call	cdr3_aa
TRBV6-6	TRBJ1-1	CASSSLGGYTEAFF
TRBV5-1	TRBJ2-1	CASSLVTSPFSTSSYNEQFF
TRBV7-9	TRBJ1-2	CASSLAIGAGGYTF
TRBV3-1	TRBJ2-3	CASSQVGAGSTDTQYF
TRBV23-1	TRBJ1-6	CASGFPVTGGRVNERSYNSPLHF
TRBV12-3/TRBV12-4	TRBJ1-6	CASWKWGSPLHF
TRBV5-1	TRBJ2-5	CASSPGGARYQETQYF
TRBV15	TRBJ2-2	CATRPRGGYITGELFF
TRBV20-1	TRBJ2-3	CSARLQGTDTQYF
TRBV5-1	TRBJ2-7	CASSPGGGGRDEQYF
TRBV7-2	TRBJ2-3	CASSRDWGSTDTQYF
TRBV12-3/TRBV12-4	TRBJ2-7	CASSFRATYYEQYF
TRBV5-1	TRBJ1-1	CASSVAGQGTEAFF
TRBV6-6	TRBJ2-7	CASTRAGMIYEQYF
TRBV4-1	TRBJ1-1	CASSQEPTAENTEAFF
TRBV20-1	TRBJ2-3	CSASGPRGTDTQYF
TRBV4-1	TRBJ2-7	CASSPWVAYEQYF
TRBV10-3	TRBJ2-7	CAIRTSGGAYEQYF
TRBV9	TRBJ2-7	CASSENPGRNEQYF
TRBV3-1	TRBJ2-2	CASSQGHRRIGELFF
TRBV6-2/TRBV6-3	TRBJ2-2	CASSYIGAGELFF
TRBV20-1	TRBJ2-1	CSAGGRGNEQFF
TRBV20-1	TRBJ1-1	CSATSGSMNTEAFF
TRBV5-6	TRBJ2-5	CASNPVGKETQYF
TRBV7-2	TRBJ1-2	CASSPVGDTNYGYTF
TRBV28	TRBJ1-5	CASSYIGRGNQPQHF
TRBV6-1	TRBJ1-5	CASSTRDGDQPQHF
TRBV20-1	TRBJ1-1	CSANEPPREAFF
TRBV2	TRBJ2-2	CASSGTSPNTGELFF
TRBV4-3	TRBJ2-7	CASSQGEGRSYEQYF
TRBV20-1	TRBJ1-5	CSAGTASNQPQHF
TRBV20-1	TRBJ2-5	CSATGGRETQYF